These 10 T cell receptor beta chains came from one sample sequenced in a study (dated by TCRdb to 2016 to 2018). The protocol used for the library was RT-PCR. Sequencing was carried out with an Illumina MiSeq. The public reads were reprocessed in TCRdb via fastp at Q25 and MiXCR, keeping in-frame beta chains. A single entry per CDR3 protein holds the most common genes and DNA from its merged rows. Within this sample are thousands of distinct CDR3 sequences, with roughly nine tenths of them counted one time only. Of the sample, roughly 7.7% falls within the top ten clones. Sequencing was performed on memory CD4+ T cells from blood. These receptor sequences come from a female donor in good health, serving as a healthy control.

Worth noting for this clonotype: For a library built for alpha chains, this beta chain is a stray read; little rests on its size. The rearrangement links TRBV12-3 or TRBV12-4 to TRBJ2-2; 10 bases are shared with TRBD2. This CDR3 has 16 amino acids. The ends lost 6 bases at V and 5 bases at J; junction bases unmatched: 9. CDR3 loop: CASSKGTSVQTGELFF. The CDR3, as DNA: TGTGCCAGCAGCAAGGGGACTAGCGTCCAGACCGGGGAGCTGTTTTTT.

This clonotype was counted a single time. The size of this beta chain means little, since it is a stray read in a library made for alpha chains. This chain links TRBV11-2 with TRBJ2-2; 8 bases align to TRBD2. After removal of 4 bases from V and 0 bases from J, the junction contained 7 bases not matched to a gene. The germline V gene has CDR1 SGHAT and CDR2 FQNNGV. The CDR3 runs to 17 residues. CDR3 DNA sequence: TGTGCCAGCAGCTCGTGGACTAGCAGTACGAACACCGGGGAGCTGTTTTTT. The encoded protein is CASSSWTSSTNTGELFF.

On this clonotype itself: Little can be read into the size of this beta chain, an off-target read in a library designed for alpha chains. The genes are TRBV29-1 and TRBJ2-3, with 10 bases fitting TRBD2. This CDR3 region has 14 residues. Germline values: CDR1 SQVTM, CDR2 ANQGSEA. With 4 bases clipped from V and 2 bases from J, the junction kept 3 bases outside the gene matches. Here the CDR3 reads CSVGTSGPTDTQYF. Here the CDR3 DNA reads TGCAGCGTTGGGACTAGCGGACCCACAGATACGCAGTATTTT.

This clonotype was picked up one time. Found in a library prepared for alpha chains, this beta chain is an off-target read, and its abundance has little meaning. J is TRBJ2-5 and V is TRBV3-1, with D unclear. The CDR3 contains 13 residues. From germline, CDR1 is LGHDT and CDR2 YNNKEL (reference sequence). V was trimmed by 0 bases and J by 7 bases, leaving 9 bases between them. The CDR3 here is CASSQDVSGTQYF. The DNA for the CDR3 is TGTGCCAGCAGCCAAGACGTCAGTGGGACCCAGTACTTC.

Concerning this clonotype: This beta chain turned up in a library designed for alpha chains; as an off-target read, its abundance says little. The J gene is TRBJ2-3, the V gene TRBV10-3; D not certain. Per germline, CDR1 ENHRY and CDR2 SYGVKD. The length of the CDR3 is 14 residues. Trimming pared 6 bases from V and 0 bases from J, leaving 10 bases between. CDR3 residues: CAIRGAFSTDTQYF. The DNA of the CDR3 is TGTGCCATCAGAGGAGCCTTTAGCACAGATACGCAGTATTTT.

As concerns this clonotype: This beta chain appears as a stray read in a library generated for alpha chains; its size is not informative. For the CDR3, the DNA is TGTGCCAGCAGCTTACCCCCCCTAGCGGGGCAGGATGAGCAGTTCTTC. Residues: CASSLPPLAGQDEQFF. The chain recombines TRBV11-2 with TRBJ2-1; 9 bases match TRBD2. The CDR3 has 16 residues. Per germline, CDR1 SGHAT and CDR2 FQNNGV. V dropped 2 bases and J dropped 8; count of bases not matched to a gene: 10.

This clonotype was recorded only once. Within a library made for alpha chains, this beta chain is off target, and its count is uninformative. This chain uses TRBV7-6 with TRBJ1-2; no definite D call. The CDR3 length is 12 residues. Germline V lookup: CDR1 SGHVS, CDR2 FNYEAQ. The V end was cut by 5 bases, the J end by 7 bases, with 11 bases between. The CDR3 sequence is CASSGYNRGYTF. In nucleotides, the CDR3 is TGTGCCAGCAGCGGGTACAATCGTGGCTACACCTTC.

Worth noting for this clonotype: With the library built for alpha chains, this beta chain is off target and its frequency is not meaningful. The rearrangement joins TRBV12-3 or TRBV12-4 to TRBJ2-3; the D gene is possibly TRBD2 (5 bases). The CDR3 contains 12 residues. Trimming took 4 bases from V and 6 from J, leaving 8 bases between them. CDR3 amino acids: CASSYQRDTQYF. CDR3 nucleotides: TGTGCCAGCAGTTACCAGCGGGATACGCAGTATTTT.

Comments on this clonotype: This beta chain represents an off-target read in a library built for alpha chains; its size is of limited meaning. The chain has TRBV12-3 or TRBV12-4 and TRBJ1-5; TRBD1 aligns across 9 bases. This CDR3 comprises 15 residues. With V trimmed by 6 bases and J by 6 bases, 9 bases remained unmatched. The CDR3 DNA reads as TGTGCCAGCAGCTCACAGGGGGCTTTCTTTCAGCCCCAGCATTTT. Translating it yields CASSSQGAFFQPQHF.

Comments on this clonotype: This beta chain slipped into a library made for alpha chains as a stray read, so its size is not meaningful. This chain uses TRBV7-2 with TRBJ1-2; 9 nucleotides agree with TRBD1. Germline V gene sequence: CDR1 SGHTA, CDR2 FQGNSA. This CDR3 has 15 amino acids. V was clipped by 7 bases and J by 4 bases; unmatched bases: 10. The CDR3 nucleotides read TGTGCCAGCACCAGTACACAGGGGGCGGGCTATGGCTACACCTTC. As protein: CASTSTQGAGYGYTF.